This TCR beta chain was obtained from a study of high-grade serous ovarian cancer treatment subgroups. Study context: On average, roughly 15,000 reads and 7,494 unique TCR beta rearrangements were obtained per sample. Study-wide results and caveats: These tumor repertoires lack spatial information from bulk sequencing. Higher neoantigen levels went with greater TCR clonal relatedness. The analyses considered CDR3 and ignored CDR1 and CDR2.

The method was immunoSEQ multiplex PCR; TCRdb's version includes in-frame clones alone and lacks a portion of them. In the table there are around 12,000 clones, around 83% of which are singletons. Trimming removed 5 bases at V and 0 bases at J, with 9 bases between. Germline CDR1 reads LNHDA; CDR2 reads SQIVND (reference sequence). The CDR3 covers 14 residues. With respect to this clone: Its matching antigen is unknown.

The tumor samples were collected prior to definitive surgery or chemotherapy. Input material: tumor tissue. The sequence was obtained from a human donor with high-grade serous ovarian cancer. The rearrangement links TRBV19 to TRBJ2-3; tentative D call: TRBD1 (7 bases). The CDR3 bases are TGTGCCAGTAGTCCAGGGGGGAGCACAGATACGCAGTATTTT. Translating it yields CASSPGGSTDTQYF.